The rows below give T cell receptor beta chains drawn from one sample of a study of cytomegalovirus exposure and HLA in healthy donors. Using immunoSEQ multiplex PCR, the repertoire was profiled, and TCRdb retains in-frame clones only, with some absent. The repertoire consists of approximately 96,000 clones, with around 74% occurring once and the leading ten covering around 2%. Sequencing input: PBMCs. The receptors shown here come from a male donor in good health and CMV-seronegative. The CDR3 runs from the conserved cysteine through the conserved F or W. The D gene is left open where the match is weak. Only part of the rows carry a size: once, few, many, or a class if the clone is expanded.

CDR3aa: CASSRARDRALPDTQYF
CDR3nt: TGTGCCAGCAGCCGGGCGAGGGACAGGGCCTTGCCAGATACGCAGTATTTT
v_gene: TRBV4-2
abundance: few
j_gene: TRBJ2-3
len: 17
d_gene: TRBD1

CDR3aa: CASSDFVGSAGEMAGELFF
CDR3nt: TGCGCCAGCAGTGATTTCGTGGGATCGGCAGGGGAGATGGCCGGGGAGCTGTTTTTT
v_gene: TRBV10-1
abundance: NA
j_gene: TRBJ2-2
len: 19
d_gene: NA

CDR3aa: CASSKVDFSPRPREQYF
CDR3nt: TGTGCCAGCAGCAAAGTTGACTTTTCCCCAAGGCCTCGCGAGCAGTACTTC
v_gene: TRBV21-1
abundance: NA
j_gene: TRBJ2-7
len: 17
d_gene: NA

CDR3aa: CASSLAGGTGGNQPQHF
CDR3nt: TGCGCCAGCAGCTTGGCCGGTGGCACCGGGGGCAATCAGCCCCAGCATTTT
v_gene: TRBV5-1
abundance: few
j_gene: TRBJ1-5
len: 17
d_gene: NA

CDR3aa: CASRQQETQYF
CDR3nt: TGTGCCAGCAGACAGCAAGAGACCCAGTACTTC
v_gene: TRBV28
abundance: NA
j_gene: TRBJ2-5
len: 11
d_gene: NA

CDR3aa: CASSFPQGDNYGYTF
CDR3nt: TGTGCCAGCAGCTTCCCCCAGGGGGATAACTATGGCTACACCTTC
v_gene: TRBV7-9
abundance: NA
j_gene: TRBJ1-2
len: 15
d_gene: TRBD1

CDR3aa: CASSLRGTTNTEAFF
CDR3nt: TGTGCCAGCAGTTTACGGGGGACCACGAACACTGAAGCTTTCTTT
v_gene: TRBV27
abundance: once
j_gene: TRBJ1-1
len: 15
d_gene: NA

CDR3aa: CASSLAGTGGVDTQYF
CDR3nt: TGCGCCAGCAGCTTAGCCGGGACAGGGGGAGTAGATACGCAGTATTTT
v_gene: TRBV5-1
abundance: few
j_gene: TRBJ2-3
len: 16
d_gene: TRBD1

CDR3aa: CASSVAVGDNPLAYFF
CDR3nt: TGTGCCAGCAGCGTAGCGGTCGGGGACAACCCCTTGGCTTACTTTTTT
v_gene: TRBV9
abundance: NA
j_gene: TRBJ1-4
len: 16
d_gene: NA

CDR3aa: CASMLGGVTYEQYF
CDR3nt: TGTGCCAGCATGCTTGGCGGTGTGACCTACGAGCAGTACTTC
v_gene: TRBV2
abundance: NA
j_gene: TRBJ2-7
len: 14
d_gene: NA

CDR3aa: CASSAGLAGNTGELFF
CDR3nt: TGTGCCAGCAGCGCCGGACTAGCGGGAAACACCGGGGAGCTGTTTTTT
v_gene: TRBV5-4
abundance: NA
j_gene: TRBJ2-2
len: 16
d_gene: TRBD2

CDR3aa: CASSLDPQPLTEAFF
CDR3nt: TGTGCCAGCAGCTTAGATCCACAGCCCCTTACTGAAGCTTTCTTT
v_gene: TRBV11-2
abundance: NA
j_gene: TRBJ1-1
len: 15
d_gene: NA

CDR3aa: CASSLGASYEQYF
CDR3nt: TGTGCCAGCAGCTTGGGGGCTTCCTACGAGCAGTACTTC
v_gene: TRBV7-9
abundance: NA
j_gene: TRBJ2-7
len: 13
d_gene: NA

CDR3aa: CAWSVAGALEQYF
CDR3nt: TGTGCCTGGAGTGTAGCGGGGGCTCTGGAGCAGTACTTC
v_gene: TRBV30
abundance: NA
j_gene: TRBJ2-7
len: 13
d_gene: TRBD2

CDR3aa: CATKTPGDTIYF
CDR3nt: TGTGCCACCAAAACCCCAGGGGACACCATATATTTT
v_gene: TRBV6-5
abundance: NA
j_gene: TRBJ1-3
len: 12
d_gene: NA

CDR3aa: CASISDRTEAFF
CDR3nt: TGCGCCAGCATCTCGGACAGAACTGAAGCTTTCTTT
v_gene: TRBV5-1
abundance: NA
j_gene: TRBJ1-1
len: 12
d_gene: NA

CDR3aa: CASSLAPPGLAYEQYF
CDR3nt: TGTGCCAGCAGTTTAGCACCCCCGGGATTAGCCTACGAGCAGTACTTC
v_gene: TRBV27
abundance: few
j_gene: TRBJ2-7
len: 16
d_gene: NA

CDR3aa: CASSLVPTSSTDTQYF
CDR3nt: TGTGCCAGCAGTTTAGTCCCTACTAGTTCAACAGATACGCAGTATTTT
v_gene: TRBV7-6
abundance: NA
j_gene: TRBJ2-3
len: 16
d_gene: NA

CDR3aa: CASSFGRDRRF
CDR3nt: TGTGCCAGCAGTTTCGGCAGGGACAGGAGATTC
v_gene: TRBV6-1
abundance: NA
j_gene: TRBJ2-7
len: 11
d_gene: TRBD1

CDR3aa: CASIGGGGEKLFF
CDR3nt: TGTGCCAGCATCGGGGGCGGGGGTGAAAAACTGTTTTTT
v_gene: TRBV6-1
abundance: few
j_gene: TRBJ1-4
len: 13
d_gene: NA

CDR3aa: CASSFGSYEQYF
CDR3nt: TGTGCCAGCAGTTTTGGCAGCTACGAGCAGTACTTC
v_gene: TRBV28
abundance: NA
j_gene: TRBJ2-7
len: 12
d_gene: NA

CDR3aa: CASTLGRLSEFEQYF
CDR3nt: TGTGCCAGCACCTTGGGGCGGCTGTCGGAATTCGAGCAGTACTTC
v_gene: TRBV5-6
abundance: NA
j_gene: TRBJ2-7
len: 15
d_gene: NA

CDR3aa: CASSARTVYNEQFF
CDR3nt: TGTGCCAGCAGCGCTAGGACAGTCTACAATGAGCAGTTCTTC
v_gene: TRBV9
abundance: few
j_gene: TRBJ2-1
len: 14
d_gene: NA